This TCR beta chain originates from a study of radiotherapy plus CTLA-4 blockade in lung cancer. Overall study context: For 18% of patients, objective responses occurred, and about 33% had disease control.

A few counts support this clone. Sequencing was performed with immunoSEQ multiplex PCR; in TCRdb, only in-frame clones are kept and a portion is missing. This repertoire shows about 25,000 clones, 73% found once; its top ten account for about 3.5%. The sample in question was peripheral blood, obtained from a patient treated with radiotherapy plus ipilimumab. The receptor's source is a human donor with non-small cell lung cancer who had stable disease on radiotherapy plus ipilimumab.

The CDR3 protein is CASSVGQGGVTIYF. CDR3 sequence (DNA): TGTGCCAGCAGCGTGGGACAGGGGGGGGTCACCATATATTTT. V is TRBV25-1 and J is TRBJ1-3; 11 positions agree with TRBD1. The CDR3 covers 14 residues. The junction had 7 bases not matched to a gene; V was cut back by 6 bases and J by 9 bases. The germline V gene has CDR1 MGHDK and CDR2 SYGVNS.